The rows below give T cell receptor beta chains drawn from one sample of a study of identical twins. TCRdb analysed the 5' RACE reads with MiXCR anew, one entry per CDR3 protein. The sample gives roughly 570,000 distinct CDR3 sequences, approximately 9.6% of which show up once; roughly 3% is in the top ten. These same data were also listed under a study on yellow fever vaccine responses in identical twins.

The sequenced sample consisted of PBMCs. The origin of the receptors is a young woman in good health. The CDR3 runs from the conserved cysteine through the conserved F or W. The D gene is left open where the match is weak. Clone size is stated in some rows and not others, as once, few, many or a class when expanded.

CDR3 | DNA | J | V | D | size
CASSLVEGKSYEQYF | TGCGCCAGCAGCTTGGTTGAGGGAAAGTCCTACGAGCAGTACTTC | TRBJ2-7 | TRBV5-1 | NA | few
CASSLWGSGSTDTQYF | TGCGCCAGCAGCTTATGGGGAAGCGGGAGCACAGATACGCAGTATTTT | TRBJ2-3 | TRBV5-1 | NA | many
CSVPDRVSANEQFF | TGCAGCGTTCCAGACAGGGTTTCTGCCAATGAGCAGTTCTTC | TRBJ2-1 | TRBV29-1 | TRBD1 | NA
CASSLGRTGANVLTF | TGTGCCAGCAGCCTCGGCAGGACTGGGGCCAACGTCCTGACTTTC | TRBJ2-6 | TRBV28 | NA | NA
CAISDGGGYNEQFF | TGTGCCATCAGTGACGGGGGCGGATACAATGAGCAGTTCTTC | TRBJ2-1 | TRBV10-3 | NA | many
CASSVGALVVYEQYF | TGTGCCAGCAGCGTTGGTGCACTCGTGGTCTACGAGCAGTACTTC | TRBJ2-7 | TRBV9 | NA | many
CAISRHGQGGEKLFF | TGTGCCATCAGCCGGCACGGACAGGGTGGTGAAAAACTGTTTTTT | TRBJ1-4 | TRBV10-3 | TRBD1 | NA
CATSDFGATGELFF | TGTGCCACCAGTGATTTTGGAGCCACCGGGGAGCTGTTTTTT | TRBJ2-2 | TRBV24-1 | NA | many
CASSPGTDFYEQYF | TGTGCCAGCAGCCCCGGGACAGATTTTTACGAGCAGTACTTC | TRBJ2-7 | TRBV5-6 | TRBD1 | many
CSAREVIGPNQPQHF | TGCAGTGCTAGAGAGGTAATAGGGCCCAATCAGCCCCAGCATTTT | TRBJ1-5 | TRBV20-1 | NA | many
CASRPASEGGNYGYTF | TGTGCCAGCAGACCCGCCTCAGAGGGAGGGAACTATGGCTACACCTTC | TRBJ1-2 | TRBV12-3/TRBV12-4 | NA | many
CASSDLGQHTSNYGYTF | TGTGCCAGCAGTGATCTGGGACAGCACACCTCTAACTATGGCTACACCTTC | TRBJ1-2 | TRBV2 | TRBD1 | many
CASSQVGANYGYTF | TGTGCCAGCAGCCAAGTCGGGGCTAACTATGGCTACACCTTC | TRBJ1-2 | TRBV3-1 | NA | many
CASSQDPGQGETQYF | TGTGCCAGCAGCCAAGATCCGGGACAGGGGGAGACCCAGTACTTC | TRBJ2-5 | TRBV3-1 | TRBD1 | few
CASSLGGKWSPLHF | TGTGCCAGCAGTTTAGGGGGAAAGTGGTCACCCCTCCACTTT | TRBJ1-6 | TRBV12-3/TRBV12-4 | NA | NA
CASSGTQGAKNIQYF | TGTGCCAGCAGCGGGACACAGGGGGCGAAGAACATTCAGTACTTC | TRBJ2-4 | TRBV5-5 | TRBD1 | NA
CASYLNPEAGTRLNEQFF | TGTGCCAGCTACCTAAATCCAGAAGCGGGGACCCGGCTCAATGAGCAGTTCTTC | TRBJ2-1 | TRBV11-1 | TRBD2 | few
CSVESGADTQYF | TGCAGCGTTGAATCCGGAGCAGATACGCAGTATTTT | TRBJ2-3 | TRBV29-1 | NA | NA
CSVEDRTGEAYEQYF | TGCAGCGTTGAAGATCGCACAGGCGAAGCCTACGAGCAGTACTTC | TRBJ2-7 | TRBV29-1 | NA | few
CASSPPQGLQETQYF | TGTGCCAGCAGCCCCCCCCAGGGGCTCCAAGAGACCCAGTACTTC | TRBJ2-5 | TRBV7-9 | NA | NA
CASSLQGAEYNEQFF | TGTGCCAGCAGCCTCCAGGGGGCTGAATACAATGAGCAGTTCTTC | TRBJ2-1 | TRBV7-2 | TRBD1 | NA
CASSSQPYNEQFF | TGTGCCAGCAGCTCCCAGCCATACAATGAGCAGTTCTTC | TRBJ2-1 | TRBV11-2 | NA | many